Shown below are 32 T cell receptor beta chains from a single sample sequenced in a study of blood T cell repertoires in COVID-19. Repertoires were generated with immunoSEQ multiplex PCR, while TCRdb's copy carries only in-frame clones and drops some. Seen here are around 69,000 clones, almost 85% observed once, and the top ten hold 7.5% to 9.5%. Sequenced input: peripheral blood. The receptors originated from a man in his fifties or sixties with active COVID-19.

The chain couples TRBV9 to TRBJ2-3; 10 bases match TRBD2. The CDR3 is 16 amino acids. The germline gives CDR1 SGDLS, CDR2 YYNGEE. Losses at the gene ends were 0 bases for V and 4 bases for J; bases not matched to a gene: 5. CDR3 amino acids: CASSVAASGSPDTQYF. The CDR3 DNA is TGTGCCAGCAGCGTAGCGGCTAGCGGGAGCCCAGATACGCAGTATTTT. Looking up the rest from reference TRBV9 and TRBJ2-3 gives the full variable domain: DSGVTQTPKHLITATGQRVTLRCSPRSGDLSVYWYQQSLDQGLQFLIQYYNGEERAKGNILERFSAQQFPDLHSELNLSSLELGDSALYFCASSVAASGSPDTQYFGPGTRLTVL.

This chain connects TRBV7-2 to TRBJ1-3; D possibly corresponds to TRBD1 (6 bases). The CDR3 length is 13 residues. Germline V gene lookup returns CDR1 SGHTA and CDR2 FQGNSA. V lost 4 bases to trimming and J lost 5 bases, with 9 bases between them. The DNA for the CDR3 is TGTGCCAGCAGCTCGGACAGACGAAACACCATATATTTT. Amino acid sequence: CASSSDRRNTIYF.

The count of this clone is one. This rearrangement joins TRBV2 to TRBJ1-2, with D uncertain. Per germline, CDR1 SNHLY and CDR2 FYNNEI. There are 13 residues in the CDR3. V was trimmed by 7 bases and J by 4 bases, leaving 13 bases between them. CDR3 DNA: TGTGCCAGCACCCTACAGACCTTCTATGGCTACACCTTC. It translates to CASTLQTFYGYTF. Full variable domain (rest looked up from reference TRBV2 and TRBJ1-2): EPEVTQTPSHQVTQMGQEVILRCVPISNHLYFYWYRQILGQKVEFLVSFYNNEISEKSEIFDDQFSVERPDGSNFTLKIRSTKLEDSAMYFCASTLQTFYGYTFGSGTRLTVV.

The V and J genes are TRBV28 and TRBJ1-5; TRBD1 is a possible D gene (6 bases). CDR3 size: 16 residues. The germline V gene encodes CDR1 MDHEN and CDR2 SYDVKM. Between the trimmed V and J ends, which lost 3 bases and 1 base, there was a span of 13 bases. CDR3 nucleotides: TGTGCCAGCAGTTTCCAGGGGAGGGCGAGCAATCAGCCCCAGCATTTT. Protein product: CASSFQGRASNQPQHF.

The chain links TRBV7-6 to TRBJ1-1, with D tentatively TRBD1 (6 bases). CDR3 length: 16 amino acids. Germline values: CDR1 SGHVS, CDR2 FNYEAQ. The V and J ends lost 5 bases and 4 bases respectively, with 20 bases between them. The CDR3 DNA reads as TGTGCCAGCAGCATATCGACAGGTTGGGGACCCACTGAAGCTTTCTTT. It is translated as CASSISTGWGPTEAFF. The full variable domain, with the rest looked up from reference TRBV7-6 and TRBJ1-1, is GAGVSQSPRYKVTKRGQDVALRCDPISGHVSLYWYRQALGQGPEFLTYFNYEAQQDKSGLPNDRFSAERPEGSISTLTIQRTEQRDSAMYRCASSISTGWGPTEAFFGQGTRLTVV.

CDR3 DNA sequence: TGTGCCAGCAGCCAATCCGGCAGGTACGGTAGCAATCAGCCCCAGCATTTT. Protein sequence: CASSQSGRYGSNQPQHF. The chain links TRBV16 to TRBJ1-5, with unresolved D. The V end lost 0 bases, the J end lost 0 bases, and 12 bases lay between the germline ends. CDR3 length equals 17 residues. In germline, CDR1 is KGHSY, CDR2 FQNENV.

The chain joins TRBV19 to TRBJ2-5; 8 bases are a match to TRBD1. The germline V gene encodes CDR1 LNHDA and CDR2 SQIVND (reference sequence). Germline trimming cut 7 bases from V and 5 bases from J; bases unmatched to any gene: 6. The CDR3 is 13 residues long. The CDR3 region is CASMGQAPETQYF. CDR3 DNA sequence: TGTGCCAGTATGGGACAGGCTCCTGAGACCCAGTACTTC.

The J gene is TRBJ2-1, the V gene TRBV15; D unresolved. The V gene's germline CDR1 is LNHNV and CDR2 YYDKDF (reference sequence). The CDR3 loop spans 15 amino acids. V gave up 1 base and J gave up 0 bases, with 7 bases separating them. Here the CDR3 reads CATSRGVSSYNEQFF. The DNA of the CDR3 is TGTGCCACCAGCAGAGGAGTAAGCTCCTACAATGAGCAGTTCTTC.

The V gene is TRBV3-1 (or the pseudogene TRBV3-2), the J gene TRBJ1-5; 12 nucleotides agree with TRBD1. This CDR3 spans 15 amino acids. The V and J ends lost 6 bases and 6 bases, in that order; junction bases with no gene match: 6. The V gene's germline CDR1 is LGHDT and CDR2 YNNKEL (reference sequence). Written as DNA, the CDR3 is TGTGCCAGCAGGCTCGGGACAGGGGGCACTCAGCCCCAGCATTTT. This gives the protein CASRLGTGGTQPQHF.

This chain uses TRBV19 with TRBJ1-2; 7 positions agree with TRBD1. Germline-derived CDR1 and CDR2 are LNHDA and SQIVND (reference sequence). The junction had 14 bases not matched to a gene; V was cut back by 4 bases and J by 6 bases. The CDR3 has 16 amino acids. The CDR3 DNA reads TGTGCCAGTAGTAATAAAATCCGGACAGGCGAGGATGGCTACACCTTC. It yields the protein CASSNKIRTGEDGYTF.

V and J are TRBV7-2 and TRBJ1-2; D is unresolved. Germline CDR1 and CDR2: SGHTA and FQGNSA. Trimming pared 5 bases from V and 3 bases from J, leaving 16 bases between. The CDR3 has 15 residues. The CDR3 region has the DNA TGTGCCAGCAGCAAGTACAACCCAGAGGACTATGGCTACACCTTC. This codes for CASSKYNPEDYGYTF. Variable domain in full (rest from reference TRBV7-2 and TRBJ1-2): GAGVSQSPSNKVTEKGKDVELRCDPISGHTALYWYRQSLGQGLEFLIYFQGNSAPDKSGLPSDRFSAERTGGSVSTLTIQRTQQEDSAVYLCASSKYNPEDYGYTFGSGTRLTVV.

The genes are TRBV12-3 or TRBV12-4 and TRBJ1-6; D unresolved. V lost 6 bases to trimming and J lost 9 bases, with 9 bases between them. This CDR3 is built from 12 residues. The CDR3 spells CASSRQLSPLHF. As DNA, the CDR3 is TGTGCCAGCAGCCGCCAACTTTCACCCCTCCACTTT.

As regards this clone: A junction end diverges from the germline sequence, so it may reflect a read error. V gene TRBV5-1 combines with J gene TRBJ2-1; 7 bases match TRBD1. Germline V gene data show CDR1 as SGHRS and CDR2 as YFSETQ. The CDR3 is made up of 17 amino acids. This CDR3 is CASSLHGGDSSYSEQFF. The CDR3 nucleotides are TGCGCCAGCAGCTTACACGGTGGGGACAGCTCCTACAGTGAGCAGTTCTTC.

The chain combines TRBV27 with TRBJ1-2, with D possibly matching TRBD1 (6 bases). CDR1 is MNHEY, CDR2 SMNVEV, per germline (reference sequence). Trimming stripped 3 bases from V and 8 bases from J, with 16 bases between. This CDR3 comprises 14 residues. The CDR3 sequence: CASSFIGGEWGYTF. DNA for the CDR3: TGTGCCAGCAGTTTTATAGGGGGGGAGTGGGGCTACACCTTC.

The genes are TRBV5-1 and TRBJ2-1, with 14 bases lining up with TRBD2. CDR3 length: 18 residues. CDR1 SGHRS and CDR2 YFSETQ come from the germline V gene. Trimming at V came to 0 bases and at J to 7 bases, leaving 9 bases not matched to a gene. CDR3 sequence: CASSLGTSGRRIQNEQFF. CDR3 nucleotide sequence: TGCGCCAGCAGCTTGGGGACTAGCGGGAGGCGGATTCAGAATGAGCAGTTCTTC. The variable domain in full, completed from reference TRBV5-1 and TRBJ2-1, reads KAGVTQTPRYLIKTRGQQVTLSCSPISGHRSVSWYQQTPGQGLQFLFEYFSETQRNKGNFPGRFSGRQFSNSRSEMNVSTLELGDSALYLCASSLGTSGRRIQNEQFFGPGTRLTVL.

The count of this clone is one. The chain couples TRBV7-9 to TRBJ1-2, with D perhaps matching TRBD1 (5 bases). The V end lost 4 bases, the J end lost 8 bases, and 17 bases lay between the germline ends. Germline-derived CDR1 and CDR2 are SEHNR and FQNEAQ (reference sequence). The CDR3 sequence is 14 residues long. In DNA form, the CDR3 reads TGTGCCAGCAGCTCTACGGGCAGGGAGGCCGGCTACACCTTC. Residues: CASSSTGREAGYTF.

CDR3 amino acids: CASSMGLAGVSREQYF. As DNA, the CDR3 is TGCGCCAGCAGCATGGGACTAGCGGGAGTCTCACGCGAGCAGTACTTC. The V call is TRBV5-1, the J call TRBJ2-7; TRBD2 matches 14 bases. J lost 6 bases, V lost 4 bases, and 9 bases had no gene match. Germline assignment: CDR1 SGHRS and CDR2 YFSETQ. The length of the CDR3 is 16 residues.

The chain uses TRBV21-1 and TRBJ2-1; the D call TRBD2 from the table was never checked on the DNA. TRBV21-1 represents a pseudogene. CDR3 size: 15 residues. The DNA for the CDR3 is TGTGCCAGCAGCAGCGGGGGACCCCCCAAGAATGAGCAGTTCTTC. Translated, it gives CASSSGGPPKNEQFF.

This clone was counted a few times. This chain uses TRBV2 with TRBJ2-2; 9 bases match TRBD1. J was trimmed by 5 bases and V by 6 bases; bases with no gene match: 7. This CDR3 has 15 amino acids. Germline V gene lookup returns CDR1 SNHLY and CDR2 FYNNEI. The CDR3 here is CASRWGQGETGELFF. In nucleotides, the CDR3 is TGTGCCAGCAGATGGGGACAGGGAGAAACCGGGGAGCTGTTTTTT.

This clone was counted a single time. CDR3 sequence: CASSEGVRQGANEQYF. The CDR3 DNA sequence: TGTGCCAGCAGTGAGGGGGTCAGACAGGGGGCCAACGAGCAGTACTTC. J is TRBJ2-7 and V is TRBV2; 10 bases fit TRBD1. V lost 3 bases to trimming and J lost 5 bases; unmatched junction nucleotides: 10. CDR1 is SNHLY and CDR2 is FYNNEI in the germline V gene. The CDR3 consists of 16 residues.

The gene calls are TRBV29-1 and TRBJ2-7; 11 bases are shared with TRBD2. V was clipped by 5 bases and J by 3 bases; unmatched bases: 3. The germline V gene has CDR1 SQVTM and CDR2 ANQGSEA. CDR3 length: 13 amino acids. The CDR3 spells CSVLTSGNYEQYF. CDR3 sequence (DNA): TGCAGCGTTCTGACTAGCGGGAACTACGAGCAGTACTTC.

The sample holds a few counts of this clone. The V gene is TRBV11-2, the J gene TRBJ1-2, with a tentative D call TRBD1 (6 bases). V lost 5 bases, J lost 1 base, and 23 bases lay in between. The CDR3 consists of 18 residues. The germline V gene encodes CDR1 SGHAT and CDR2 FQNNGV. The CDR3 nucleotides read TGTGCCAGCAGCCCACGGCCCGTGACAGGCAGGGGTAACTATGGCTACACCTTC. Translating gives CASSPRPVTGRGNYGYTF.

The chain joins TRBV7-2 to TRBJ2-3, with D perhaps TRBD2 (6 bases). The CDR3 has 15 residues. The germline V gene has CDR1 SGHTA and CDR2 FQGNSA. Deletions cut 4 bases from V and 1 base from J, with 12 bases between. The CDR3 DNA is TGTGCCAGCAGCTCGCTCACTAGCCGCACAGATACGCAGTATTTT. Amino acid sequence: CASSSLTSRTDTQYF.

V is TRBV5-1 and J is TRBJ2-5; TRBD2 might be the D (5 bases). CDR3 length equals 14 residues. Germline CDR1 reads SGHRS; CDR2 reads YFSETQ. Trimming took off 0 bases at V and 5 bases at J, with 11 bases between the two ends. The CDR3 region is CASSLAPDLETQYF. DNA of the CDR3: TGCGCCAGCAGCTTGGCCCCGGACTTGGAGACCCAGTACTTC. The full variable domain, in which reference TRBV5-1 and TRBJ2-5 provide the parts outside the CDR3, is KAGVTQTPRYLIKTRGQQVTLSCSPISGHRSVSWYQQTPGQGLQFLFEYFSETQRNKGNFPGRFSGRQFSNSRSEMNVSTLELGDSALYLCASSLAPDLETQYFGPGTRLLVL.

The gene calls are TRBV18 and TRBJ1-4; D possibly corresponds to TRBD1 (6 bases). Deletions cut 4 bases from V and 11 bases from J, with 14 bases between. Germline V gene sequence: CDR1 KGHSH, CDR2 LQKENI. The CDR3 contains 13 residues. CDR3 residues: CASSRESGDKLFF. The CDR3 DNA sequence: TGTGCCAGCTCACGGGAGTCAGGGGATAAACTGTTTTTT.

The chain is built from TRBV6-2 or TRBV6-3 and TRBJ1-1; D possibly corresponds to TRBD1 (5 bases). The V and J ends lost 5 bases and 2 bases respectively, with 6 bases between them. Per germline, CDR1 MNHEY and CDR2 SVGEGT. The CDR3 spans 12 residues. Written as DNA, the CDR3 is TGTGCCAGCAGTAGGGGTAACACTGAAGCTTTCTTT. It translates to CASSRGNTEAFF.

The chain joins TRBV6-6 to TRBJ2-7; tentatively, D is TRBD1 (6 bases). This CDR3 comprises 16 residues. V was trimmed by 0 bases and J by 0 bases, leaving 12 bases between them. The V gene's germline CDR1 is MNHNY and CDR2 SVGAGI (reference sequence). In DNA form, the CDR3 reads TGTGCCAGCAGTTACTCGGTCCGGGACATCTCCTACGAGCAGTACTTC. It encodes CASSYSVRDISYEQYF.

This rearrangement joins TRBV5-1 to TRBJ1-3; D is uncertain. The ends were cut back, 7 bases at V and 0 bases at J, with 14 bases in the middle. This CDR3 region has 15 residues. The germline V gene has CDR1 SGHRS and CDR2 YFSETQ. CDR3 amino acids: CASPRRAPSGNTIYF. CDR3 DNA: TGCGCCAGCCCACGGAGGGCGCCCTCTGGAAACACCATATATTTT.

This chain's CDR3 is CALVPGTGIYNEQFF. The CDR3 coding sequence is TGTGCCCTTGTCCCCGGGACAGGGATATACAATGAGCAGTTCTTC. The chain employs TRBV7-9 and TRBJ2-1; 9 nucleotides agree with TRBD1. V gave up 11 bases and J gave up 4 bases; unmatched junction bases: 12. There are 15 residues in the CDR3. Germline CDR1 SEHNR, CDR2 FQNEAQ (reference sequence).

V and J are TRBV2 and TRBJ1-1; D is possibly TRBD1 (5 bases). Deletions cut 7 bases from V and 0 bases from J, with 9 bases between. The CDR3 consists of 13 residues. Germline V gene data show CDR1 as SNHLY and CDR2 as FYNNEI. CDR3 amino acids: CASNAGMNTEAFF. CDR3 DNA: TGTGCCAGCAATGCAGGGATGAACACTGAAGCTTTCTTT.

The chain is built from TRBV5-8 and TRBJ1-5, with D uncertain. Germline assignment: CDR1 SGHTS and CDR2 YDEGEE. V was clipped by 0 bases and J by 7 bases, with 8 bases between them. The length of the CDR3 is 13 residues. The CDR3 nucleotides read TGTGCCAGCAGCTTGGCCGTCTTCCAGCCCCAGCATTTT. It is translated as CASSLAVFQPQHF.

The chain has TRBV18 and TRBJ2-6; a possible D gene is TRBD1 (6 bases). The CDR3 totals 18 residues. The V end was cut by 6 bases, the J end by 0 bases, with 18 bases between. Germline V gene lookup returns CDR1 KGHSH and CDR2 LQKENI. The CDR3 coding sequence is TGTGCCAGCTCCCCCACCACAGGGATCAACTCTGGGGCCAACGTCCTGACTTTC. The encoded protein is CASSPTTGINSGANVLTF.